This entry concerns a single T cell receptor (beta chain). Profiling relied on immunoSEQ multiplex PCR, and the TCRdb table lists in-frame clones only, not all of them. The sample has about 99,000 clones; 81% are singletons. This specimen belongs to a study of blood T cell repertoires in COVID-19. Study details: Spain, Italy and the United States supplied samples that represented acute and convalescent COVID-19. PBMCs, B-cell-depleted T cells, or T cells were the source of the cDNA or gDNA that made up the material.

Patients from Seattle were sampled longitudinally, starting during active infection. This clonotype was sampled from an elderly man with COVID-19, enrolled during active disease. Specimen: peripheral blood.

The CDR3 DNA follows: TGTGCCAGCAGTGACAGGCGTGGCTACACCTTC. The encoded protein is CASSDRRGYTF. This chain joins TRBV25-1 and TRBJ1-2, with D unclear. This CDR3 contains 11 residues. The V end was cut by 3 bases, the J end by 7 bases, with 6 bases between. Germline values: CDR1 MGHDK, CDR2 SYGVNS.